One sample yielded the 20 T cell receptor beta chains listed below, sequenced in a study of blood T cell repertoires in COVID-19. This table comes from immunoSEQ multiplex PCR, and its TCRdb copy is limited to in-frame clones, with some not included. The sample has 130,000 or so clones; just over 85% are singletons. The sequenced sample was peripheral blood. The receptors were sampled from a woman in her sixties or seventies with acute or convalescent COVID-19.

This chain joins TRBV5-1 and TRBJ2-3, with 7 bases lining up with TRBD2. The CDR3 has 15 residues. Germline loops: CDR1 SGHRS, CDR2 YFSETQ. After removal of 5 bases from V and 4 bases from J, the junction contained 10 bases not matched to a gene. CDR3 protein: CASSKRGDSSDTQYF. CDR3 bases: TGCGCCAGCAGTAAACGGGGGGATAGCTCAGATACGCAGTATTTT.

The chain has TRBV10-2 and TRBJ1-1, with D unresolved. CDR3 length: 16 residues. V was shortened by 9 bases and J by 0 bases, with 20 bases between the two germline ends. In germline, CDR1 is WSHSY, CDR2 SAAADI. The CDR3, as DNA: TGCGCCAGAAGGTGGGCCCTCCTCGGAATGAACACTGAAGCTTTCTTT. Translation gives CARRWALLGMNTEAFF.

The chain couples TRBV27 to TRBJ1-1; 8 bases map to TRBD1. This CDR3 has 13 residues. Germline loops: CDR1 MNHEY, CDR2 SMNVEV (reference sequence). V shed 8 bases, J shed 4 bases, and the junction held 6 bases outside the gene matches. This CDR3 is CASHLTGGTEAFF. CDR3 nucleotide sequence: TGTGCCAGCCATCTCACAGGGGGCACTGAAGCTTTCTTT.

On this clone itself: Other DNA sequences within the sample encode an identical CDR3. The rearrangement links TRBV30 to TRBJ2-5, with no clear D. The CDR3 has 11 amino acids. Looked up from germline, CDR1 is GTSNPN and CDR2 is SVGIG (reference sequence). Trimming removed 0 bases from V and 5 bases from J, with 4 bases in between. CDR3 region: CAWSVQETQYF. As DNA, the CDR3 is TGTGCCTGGAGTGTTCAGGAGACCCAGTACTTC.

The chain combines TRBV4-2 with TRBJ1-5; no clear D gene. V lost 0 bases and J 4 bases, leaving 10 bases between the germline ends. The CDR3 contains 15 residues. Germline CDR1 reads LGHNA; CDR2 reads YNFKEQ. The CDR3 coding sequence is TGTGCCAGCAGCCAAGATAGCGGAACGAATCAGCCCCAGCATTTT. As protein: CASSQDSGTNQPQHF.

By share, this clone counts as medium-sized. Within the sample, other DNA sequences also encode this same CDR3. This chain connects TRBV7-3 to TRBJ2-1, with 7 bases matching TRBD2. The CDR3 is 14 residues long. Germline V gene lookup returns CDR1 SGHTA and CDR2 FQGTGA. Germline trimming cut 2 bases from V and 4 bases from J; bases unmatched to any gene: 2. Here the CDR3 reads CASSLGGGYNEQFF. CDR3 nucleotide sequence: TGTGCCAGCAGCTTAGGCGGGGGTTACAATGAGCAGTTCTTC. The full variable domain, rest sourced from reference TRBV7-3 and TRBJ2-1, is GAGVSQTPSNKVTEKGKYVELRCDPISGHTALYWYRQSLGQGPEFLIYFQGTGAADDSGLPNDRFFAVRPEGSVSTLKIQRTERGDSAVYLCASSLGGGYNEQFFGPGTRLTVL.

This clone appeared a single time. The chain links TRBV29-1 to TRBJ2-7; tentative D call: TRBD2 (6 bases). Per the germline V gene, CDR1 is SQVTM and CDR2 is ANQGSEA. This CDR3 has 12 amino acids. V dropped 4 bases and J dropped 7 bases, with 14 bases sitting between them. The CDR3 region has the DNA TGCAGCGTTGTGCGGCCCGGGGGTGAGCAGTACTTC. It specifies CSVVRPGGEQYF.

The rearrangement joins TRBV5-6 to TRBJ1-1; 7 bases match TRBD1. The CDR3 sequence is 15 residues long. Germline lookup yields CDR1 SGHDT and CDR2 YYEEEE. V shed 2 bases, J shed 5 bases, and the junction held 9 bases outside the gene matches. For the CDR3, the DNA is TGTGCCAGCAGCTTAACAGGGGTTGTATCGACTGAAGCTTTCTTT. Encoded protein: CASSLTGVVSTEAFF. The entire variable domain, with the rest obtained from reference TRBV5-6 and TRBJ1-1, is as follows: DAGVTQSPTHLIKTRGQQVTLRCSPKSGHDTVSWYQQALGQGPQFIFQYYEEEERQRGNFPDRFSGHQFPNYSSELNVNALLLGDSALYLCASSLTGVVSTEAFFGQGTRLTVV.

The CDR3 DNA is TGTGCCAGCAGCGTATCTAGCGGGGGCTACGAGCAGTACTTC. Residues: CASSVSSGGYEQYF. J is TRBJ2-7 and V is TRBV9, with TRBD2 identical over 10 bases. Germline V gives CDR1 SGDLS, CDR2 YYNGEE. Losses at the gene ends were 1 base for V and 3 bases for J; bases not matched to a gene: 1. The CDR3 consists of 14 residues.

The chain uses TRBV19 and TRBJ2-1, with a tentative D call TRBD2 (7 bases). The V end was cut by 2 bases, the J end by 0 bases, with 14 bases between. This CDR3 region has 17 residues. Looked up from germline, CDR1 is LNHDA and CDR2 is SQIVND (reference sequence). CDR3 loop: CASSIPGGRRSYNEQFF. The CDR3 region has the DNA TGTGCCAGTAGTATACCGGGGGGCCGTCGCTCCTACAATGAGCAGTTCTTC.

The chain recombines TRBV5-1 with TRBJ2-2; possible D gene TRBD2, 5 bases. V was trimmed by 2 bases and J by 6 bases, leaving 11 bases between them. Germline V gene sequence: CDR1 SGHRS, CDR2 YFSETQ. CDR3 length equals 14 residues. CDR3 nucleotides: TGCGCCAGCAGCTTTACGCGGGCGGCCGGGGAGCTGTTTTTT. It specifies CASSFTRAAGELFF.

CDR3 in DNA: TGTGCCAGCAGCTTCTTTTTGGCGGGGGGGGAGCAGTACTTC. This gives the protein CASSFFLAGGEQYF. V usage is TRBV11-2 and J usage is TRBJ2-7; 9 bases are shared with TRBD2. Germline CDR1 and CDR2: SGHAT and FQNNGV. The CDR3 consists of 14 residues. V lost 3 bases and J lost 7; bases outside the gene matches: 7.

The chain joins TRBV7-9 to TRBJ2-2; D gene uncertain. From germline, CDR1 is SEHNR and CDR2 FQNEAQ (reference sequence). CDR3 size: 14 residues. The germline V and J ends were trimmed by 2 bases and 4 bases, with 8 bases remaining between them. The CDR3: CASSLRGFTGELFF. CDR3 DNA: TGTGCCAGCAGCTTAAGAGGCTTCACCGGGGAGCTGTTTTTT.

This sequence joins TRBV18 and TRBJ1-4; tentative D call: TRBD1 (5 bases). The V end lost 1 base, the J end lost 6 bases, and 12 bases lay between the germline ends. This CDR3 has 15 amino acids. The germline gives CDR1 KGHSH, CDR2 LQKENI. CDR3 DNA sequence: TGTGCCAGCTCACCACTGACAGATCCGTATGAAAAACTGTTTTTT. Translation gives CASSPLTDPYEKLFF.

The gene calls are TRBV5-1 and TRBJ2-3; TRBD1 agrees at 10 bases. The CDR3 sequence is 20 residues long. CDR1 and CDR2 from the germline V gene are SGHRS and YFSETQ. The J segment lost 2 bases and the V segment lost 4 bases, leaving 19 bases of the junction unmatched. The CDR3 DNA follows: TGCGCCAGCAGCACGGGGGACAGGGGATTTATTGATAGGTACACAGATACGCAGTATTTT. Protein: CASSTGDRGFIDRYTDTQYF.

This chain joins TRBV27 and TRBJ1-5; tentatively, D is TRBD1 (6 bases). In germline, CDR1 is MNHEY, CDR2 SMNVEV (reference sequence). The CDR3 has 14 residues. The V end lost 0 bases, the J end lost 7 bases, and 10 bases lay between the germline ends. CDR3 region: CASSLSGGAQPQHF. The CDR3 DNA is TGTGCCAGCAGTTTATCTGGGGGGGCACAGCCCCAGCATTTT.

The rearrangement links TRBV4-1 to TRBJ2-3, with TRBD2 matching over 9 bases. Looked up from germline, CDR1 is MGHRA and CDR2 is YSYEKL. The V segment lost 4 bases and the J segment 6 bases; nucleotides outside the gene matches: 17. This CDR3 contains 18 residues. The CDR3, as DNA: TGCGCCAGCAGCCTGGGAGGCCTACGGCGGGGGGGCCGGGATACGCAGTATTTT. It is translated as CASSLGGLRRGGRDTQYF.

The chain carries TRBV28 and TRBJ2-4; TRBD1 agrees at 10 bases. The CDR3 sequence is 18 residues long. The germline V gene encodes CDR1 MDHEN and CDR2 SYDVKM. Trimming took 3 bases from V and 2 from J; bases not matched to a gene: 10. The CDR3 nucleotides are TGTGCCAGCAGTTTGATGACAGGGGGCCGTCCAACCAAAAACATTCAGTACTTC. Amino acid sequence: CASSLMTGGRPTKNIQYF.

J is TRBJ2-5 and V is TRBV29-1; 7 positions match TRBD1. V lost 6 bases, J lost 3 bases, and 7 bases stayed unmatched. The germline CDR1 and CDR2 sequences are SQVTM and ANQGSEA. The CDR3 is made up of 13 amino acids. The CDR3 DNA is TGCAGCGTAGCCGGGACAGCCAAAGAGACCCAGTACTTC. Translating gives CSVAGTAKETQYF.

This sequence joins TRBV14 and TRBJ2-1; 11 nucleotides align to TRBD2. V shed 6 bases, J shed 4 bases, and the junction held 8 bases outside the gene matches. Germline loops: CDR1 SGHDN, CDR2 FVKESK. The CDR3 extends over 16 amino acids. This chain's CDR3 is CASRRPGLADYNEQFF. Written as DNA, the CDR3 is TGTGCCAGCAGACGCCCGGGACTAGCGGATTACAATGAGCAGTTCTTC.